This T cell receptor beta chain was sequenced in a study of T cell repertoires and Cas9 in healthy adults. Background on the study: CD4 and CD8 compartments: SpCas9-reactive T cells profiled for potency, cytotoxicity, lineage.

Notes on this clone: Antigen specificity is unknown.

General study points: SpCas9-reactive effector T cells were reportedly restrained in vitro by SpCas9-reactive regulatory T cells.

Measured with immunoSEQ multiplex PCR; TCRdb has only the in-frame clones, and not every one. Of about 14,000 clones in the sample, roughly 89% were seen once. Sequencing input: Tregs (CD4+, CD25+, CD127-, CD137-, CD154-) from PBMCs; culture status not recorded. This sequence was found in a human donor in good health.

CDR3 loop: CASSKLETQYF. CDR3 DNA: TGTGCCAGCAGCAAATTGGAGACCCAGTACTTC. This chain connects TRBV11-3 to TRBJ2-5; D gene uncertain. Germline-derived CDR1 and CDR2 are SGHNT and YENEEA. The ends were cut back, 5 bases at V and 5 bases at J, with 6 bases in the middle. The CDR3 has 11 residues.